The 6 T cell receptor beta chains in this list originate from one sample, sequenced in a study of shared clonotypes between healthy human individuals. Sequenced by immunoSEQ multiplex PCR; TCRdb stores in-frame clones only, minus some. The repertoire has about 1,800,000 clones, about 95% of them found once; the top ten carry 1% to 1.5%. The naive CD8 fraction comprised CD45RO-negative cells positively selected for CCR7 and excluded terminally differentiated effector memory CD45RA+ cells. Specimen: naive CD8+ T cells sorted from blood. All receptors derive from a man between 18 and 29 years old in good health.

The V call is TRBV14, the J call TRBJ2-7; D gene uncertain. The germline V gene has CDR1 SGHDN and CDR2 FVKESK. The V end lost 1 base, the J end lost 3 bases, and 10 bases lay between the germline ends. CDR3 length equals 14 residues. The DNA of the CDR3 is TGTGCCAGCAGCCAAGTTACTCAGGACTACGAGCAGTACTTC. It is translated as CASSQVTQDYEQYF.

The V call is TRBV2, the J call TRBJ1-5; TRBD1 matches at 12 bases. V shed 7 bases and J 4 bases; nucleotides not matched to a gene: 5. CDR1 and CDR2 (germline): SNHLY, FYNNEI. This CDR3 has 15 amino acids. The CDR3 bases are TGTGCCAGCACCCCGGGACAGGGGGCGAATCAGCCCCAGCATTTT. Protein: CASTPGQGANQPQHF.

In regard to this clone: The sample has other DNA sequences that encode this CDR3 too. This chain connects TRBV5-1 to TRBJ2-7; D may match TRBD1 or TRBD2 (5 bases each). Germline V CDR1 and CDR2: SGHRS, YFSETQ. The CDR3 extends over 14 amino acids. Trimming shortened V by 0 bases and J by 3 bases, and 10 bases separated the two germline ends. CDR3 amino acids: CASSLVGENYEQYF. DNA for the CDR3: TGCGCCAGCAGCTTGGTGGGGGAAAACTACGAGCAGTACTTC.

Turning to this clone: The limits of the CDR3 on the DNA are not certain, so only TCRdb's listed CDR3 is given. The chain uses TRBV5-4 and TRBJ2-5; the DNA was not used to check the table's D call, TRBD2. Including both end residues, the CDR3 is 14 amino acids long. Germline V gives CDR1 SGHNT, CDR2 YYREEE (reference sequence). The CDR3 reads CASSSSVGVETQYF.

The chain recombines TRBV5-1 with TRBJ2-1; 8 nucleotides agree with TRBD1. The CDR3 runs to 15 residues. Germline CDR1 is SGHRS and CDR2 is YFSETQ. V gave up 0 bases and J gave up 8 bases; unmatched junction bases: 7. CDR3 amino acids: CASSLVQGERDEQFF. Here the CDR3 DNA reads TGCGCCAGCAGCTTGGTACAGGGGGAACGGGATGAGCAGTTCTTC.

In this sample, this clone turned up once. CDR3 DNA sequence: TGTGCCAGCAGCTTACTATCGGGGTCGACTAATGAAAAACTGTTTTTT. It yields the protein CASSLLSGSTNEKLFF. The rearrangement joins TRBV7-9 to TRBJ1-4; D gene unclear. CDR1 and CDR2 (germline): SEHNR, FQNEAQ (reference sequence). With 2 bases removed from V and 2 bases from J, the gap between germline ends came to 12 bases. The CDR3 contains 16 residues.